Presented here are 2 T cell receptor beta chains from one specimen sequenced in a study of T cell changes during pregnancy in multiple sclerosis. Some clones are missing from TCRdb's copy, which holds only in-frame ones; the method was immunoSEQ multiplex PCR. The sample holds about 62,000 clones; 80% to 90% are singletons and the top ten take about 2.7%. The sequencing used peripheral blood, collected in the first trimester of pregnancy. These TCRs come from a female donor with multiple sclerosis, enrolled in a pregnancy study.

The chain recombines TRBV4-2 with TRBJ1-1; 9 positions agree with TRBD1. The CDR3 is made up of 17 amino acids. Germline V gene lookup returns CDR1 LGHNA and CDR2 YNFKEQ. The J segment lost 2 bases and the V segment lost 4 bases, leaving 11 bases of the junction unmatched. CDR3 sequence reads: CASSPIPGQGINTEAFF. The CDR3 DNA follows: TGTGCCAGCAGCCCAATTCCGGGACAGGGAATTAACACTGAAGCTTTCTTT.

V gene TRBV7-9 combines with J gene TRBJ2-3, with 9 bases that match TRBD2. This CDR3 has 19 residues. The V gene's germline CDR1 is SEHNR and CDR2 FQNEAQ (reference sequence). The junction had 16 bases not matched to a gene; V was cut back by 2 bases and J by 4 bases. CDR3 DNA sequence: TGTGCCAGCAGCTTATCATGGGCTAGCGGGACTAATTTACCAGATACGCAGTATTTT. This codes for CASSLSWASGTNLPDTQYF.